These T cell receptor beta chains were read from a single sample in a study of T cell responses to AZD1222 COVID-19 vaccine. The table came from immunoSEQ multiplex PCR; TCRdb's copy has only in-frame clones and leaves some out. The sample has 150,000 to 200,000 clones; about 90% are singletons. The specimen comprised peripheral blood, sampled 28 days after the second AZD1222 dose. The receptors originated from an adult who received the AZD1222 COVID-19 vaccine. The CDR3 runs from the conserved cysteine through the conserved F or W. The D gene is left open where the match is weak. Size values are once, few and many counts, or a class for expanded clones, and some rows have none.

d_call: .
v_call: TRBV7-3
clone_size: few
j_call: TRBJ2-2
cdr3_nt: TGTGCCAGCAGCTTAAGCCCCGGGGAGCTGTTTTTT
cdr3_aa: CASSLSPGELFF

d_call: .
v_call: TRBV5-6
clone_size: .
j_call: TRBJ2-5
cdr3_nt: TGTGCCAGCAGCCCAAGGTCGGGGTCCCGGGAGACCCAGTACTTC
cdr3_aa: CASSPRSGSRETQYF

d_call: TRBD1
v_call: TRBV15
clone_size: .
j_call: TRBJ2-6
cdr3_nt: TGTGCCACCAGCGCTGGGACAGGGGATGGGGCCAACGTCCTGACTTTC
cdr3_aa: CATSAGTGDGANVLTF

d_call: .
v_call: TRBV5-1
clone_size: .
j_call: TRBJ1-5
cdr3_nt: TGCGCCAGCAGCGCGTGGGTGGATCAGCCCCAGCATTTT
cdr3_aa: CASSAWVDQPQHF

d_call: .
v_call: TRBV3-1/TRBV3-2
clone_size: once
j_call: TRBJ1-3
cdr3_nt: TGTGCCAGCAGCCAAGAGGTCTTCTCTGGAAACACCATATATTTT
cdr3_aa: CASSQEVFSGNTIYF

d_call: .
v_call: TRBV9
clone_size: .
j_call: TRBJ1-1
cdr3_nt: TGTGCCAGCAGCGTAGTAGGGTCGGACACTGAAGCTTTCTTT
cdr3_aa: CASSVVGSDTEAFF

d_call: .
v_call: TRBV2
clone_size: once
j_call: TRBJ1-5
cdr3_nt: TGTGCCAGCAGGGGCCCTTATAGCAATCAGCCCCAGCATTTT
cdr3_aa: CASRGPYSNQPQHF

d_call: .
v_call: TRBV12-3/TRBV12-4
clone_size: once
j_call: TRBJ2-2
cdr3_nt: TGTGCCAGCGCCCACCAGAACACCGGGGAGCTGTTTTTT
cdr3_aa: CASAHQNTGELFF

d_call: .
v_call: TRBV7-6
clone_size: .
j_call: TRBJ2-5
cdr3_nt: TGTGCCAGCAGTCCCACTAGAGGGGAGACCCAGTACTTC
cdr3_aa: CASSPTRGETQYF

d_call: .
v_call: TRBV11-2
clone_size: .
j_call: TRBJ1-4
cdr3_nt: TGTGCCAGCAGCTTGTTAGGGGGGGAAGTAGAACTGTTTTTT
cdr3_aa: CASSLLGGEVELFF

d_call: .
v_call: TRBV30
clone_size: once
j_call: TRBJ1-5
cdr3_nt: TGTGCCTGGAGTAAGGGGCAGGGGCGTTGGGATCAGCCCCAGCATTTT
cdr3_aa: CAWSKGQGRWDQPQHF

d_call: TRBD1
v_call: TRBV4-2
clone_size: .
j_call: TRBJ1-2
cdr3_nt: TGTGCCAGCAGCCAACAGGGGGACTATGGCTACACCTTC
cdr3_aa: CASSQQGDYGYTF

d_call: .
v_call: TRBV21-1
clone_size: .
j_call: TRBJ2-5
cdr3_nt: TGTGCCAGCAGCAAAGCCAAGACAGGGCGGGAGACCCAGTACTTC
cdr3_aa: CASSKAKTGRETQYF

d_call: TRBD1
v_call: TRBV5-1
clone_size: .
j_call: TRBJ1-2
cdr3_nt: TGCGCCAGCAGCTTGGTACCCGGACAGGACGCGGGCTACACCTTC
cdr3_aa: CASSLVPGQDAGYTF

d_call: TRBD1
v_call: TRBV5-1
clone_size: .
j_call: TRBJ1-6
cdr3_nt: TGCGCCAGCAGCTTGAGGAATTATGGGACAGGAGATTCACCCCTCCACTTT
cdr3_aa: CASSLRNYGTGDSPLHF

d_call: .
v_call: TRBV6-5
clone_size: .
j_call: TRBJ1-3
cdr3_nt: TGTGCCAGCAGTTATAACAGGGCAGAACCTGGAAACGCCATATATTTT
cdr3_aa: CASSYNRAEPGNAIYF

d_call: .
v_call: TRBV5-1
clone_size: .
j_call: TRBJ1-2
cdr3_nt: TGCGCCAGCAGCCGGGGACAAACAAACTATGGCTACACCTTC
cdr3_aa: CASSRGQTNYGYTF

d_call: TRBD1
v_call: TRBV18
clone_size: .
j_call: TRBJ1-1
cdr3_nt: TGTGCCAGCTCCCTCTACAGGGGGCCTGGCACTGAAGCTTTCTTT
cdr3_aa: CASSLYRGPGTEAFF

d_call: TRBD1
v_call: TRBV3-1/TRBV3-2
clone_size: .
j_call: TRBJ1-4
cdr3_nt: TGTGCCAGCAGCCAAGATGGGACAGGGTTTGAAAAACTGTTTTTT
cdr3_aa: CASSQDGTGFEKLFF

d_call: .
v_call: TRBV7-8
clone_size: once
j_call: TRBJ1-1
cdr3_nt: TGTGCCAGCAGCCTCAGGTCGGAAGCTTTCTTT
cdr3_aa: CASSLRSEAFF

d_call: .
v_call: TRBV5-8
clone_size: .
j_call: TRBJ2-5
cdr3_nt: TGTGCCAGCAGACCTCAGACAGGTCAAGAGACCCAGTACTTC
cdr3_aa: CASRPQTGQETQYF

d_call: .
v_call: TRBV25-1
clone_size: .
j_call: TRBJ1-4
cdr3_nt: TGTGCCAGCAGTGAATATCGGGGGCGTAATGAAAAACTGTTTTTT
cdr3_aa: CASSEYRGRNEKLFF

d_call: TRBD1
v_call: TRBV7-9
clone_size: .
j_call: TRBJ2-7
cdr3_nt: TGTGCCAGCAGCACCAGCAGGGGGCGAGGCCGCTACGAGCAGTACTTC
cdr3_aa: CASSTSRGRGRYEQYF

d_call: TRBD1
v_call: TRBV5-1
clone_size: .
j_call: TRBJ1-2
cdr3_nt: TGCGCCAGCAGCTCCCGGACAGGGGGCTATGGCTACACCTTC
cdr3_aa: CASSSRTGGYGYTF

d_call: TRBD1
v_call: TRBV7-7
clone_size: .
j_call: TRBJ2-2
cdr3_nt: TGTGCCAGCAGCTTAGGGCAACAGGGGACCGGGGAGCTGTTTTTT
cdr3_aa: CASSLGQQGTGELFF

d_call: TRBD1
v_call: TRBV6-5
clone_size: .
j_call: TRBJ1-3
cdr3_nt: TGTGCCAGCAGTTCGGGACGAGGGGGCCCCGGAAACACCATATATTTT
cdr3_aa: CASSSGRGGPGNTIYF

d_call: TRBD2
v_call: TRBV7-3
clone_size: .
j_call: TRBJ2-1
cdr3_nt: TGTGCCAGCAGCTTAAGAGGCGGGGGGAGCTCCTACAATGAGCAGTTCTTC
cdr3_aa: CASSLRGGGSSYNEQFF

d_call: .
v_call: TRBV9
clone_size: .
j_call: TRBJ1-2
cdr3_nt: TGTGCCAGCAGCGTACTCCCAGCGACAGGTATTGATGGCTACACCTTC
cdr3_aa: CASSVLPATGIDGYTF